These T cell receptor beta chains were read from a single sample in a study of T cell responses to AZD1222 COVID-19 vaccine. The table came from immunoSEQ multiplex PCR; TCRdb's copy has only in-frame clones and leaves some out. The data hold about 74,000 clones, with about nine tenths observed a single time. The sample consisted of peripheral blood, taken on day 0 of AZD1222 vaccination. The receptor set was obtained from an adult in good health. Each CDR3 is given with its conserved first and last residue. Each record gives: D gene, clone size, J gene, V gene, CDR3 protein, CDR3 DNA. D genes are given only for firm matches. Expanded clones get a size class; other rows say once, few or many, or leave the size out.

d_call: TRBD1; clone_size: .; j_call: TRBJ2-7; v_call: TRBV7-8; cdr3_aa: CASSLGDRGSYEQYF; cdr3_nt: TGTGCCAGCAGCTTAGGGGACAGGGGGTCCTACGAGCAGTACTTC
d_call: TRBD1; clone_size: .; j_call: TRBJ2-7; v_call: TRBV9; cdr3_aa: CASSVEPGQGIYEQYF; cdr3_nt: TGTGCCAGCAGCGTAGAACCGGGACAGGGAATATACGAGCAGTACTTC
d_call: TRBD1; clone_size: .; j_call: TRBJ2-2; v_call: TRBV7-6; cdr3_aa: CASSLTGGPYTGELFF; cdr3_nt: TGTGCCAGCAGCCTAACAGGGGGTCCGTACACCGGGGAGCTGTTTTTT
d_call: TRBD2; clone_size: .; j_call: TRBJ2-7; v_call: TRBV3-1/TRBV3-2; cdr3_aa: CASSQDSASGSYEQYF; cdr3_nt: TGTGCCAGCAGCCAAGATTCGGCTAGCGGCTCCTACGAGCAGTACTTC
d_call: TRBD2; clone_size: .; j_call: TRBJ2-2; v_call: TRBV4-2; cdr3_aa: CASSQEREGRELFF; cdr3_nt: TGTGCCAGCAGCCAAGAAAGGGAGGGCCGGGAGCTGTTTTTT
d_call: TRBD1; clone_size: .; j_call: TRBJ2-5; v_call: TRBV18; cdr3_aa: CASSPGQGHQETQYF; cdr3_nt: TGTGCCAGCTCACCGGGACAGGGGCACCAAGAGACCCAGTACTTC
d_call: .; clone_size: .; j_call: TRBJ2-1; v_call: TRBV7-3; cdr3_aa: CASSPFSPGSEQFF; cdr3_nt: TGTGCCAGCAGCCCCTTCTCTCCAGGGTCTGAGCAGTTCTTC
d_call: TRBD1; clone_size: once; j_call: TRBJ2-5; v_call: TRBV4-2; cdr3_aa: CASSPPRGQETQYF; cdr3_nt: TGTGCCAGCAGCCCGCCCAGGGGGCAAGAGACCCAGTACTTC
d_call: TRBD2; clone_size: .; j_call: TRBJ2-7; v_call: TRBV28; cdr3_aa: CASSVGSGSFYEQYF; cdr3_nt: TGTGCCAGCAGCGTGGGTAGCGGGAGTTTTTACGAGCAGTACTTC
d_call: .; clone_size: once; j_call: TRBJ2-7; v_call: TRBV6-4; cdr3_aa: CASSDSGRTYEQYF; cdr3_nt: TGTGCCAGCAGTGATTCGGGACGGACCTACGAGCAGTACTTC
d_call: .; clone_size: once; j_call: TRBJ1-6; v_call: TRBV30; cdr3_aa: CASLDSRGARNSPLHF; cdr3_nt: TGTGCCTCCCTAGATAGCCGGGGGGCGCGAAATTCACCCCTCCACTTT
d_call: TRBD1; clone_size: .; j_call: TRBJ1-1; v_call: TRBV6-5; cdr3_aa: CASSYSTGDTEAFF; cdr3_nt: TGTGCCAGCAGTTACTCCACAGGGGACACTGAAGCTTTCTTT
d_call: TRBD2; clone_size: few; j_call: TRBJ2-1; v_call: TRBV11-2; cdr3_aa: CASRRTSGRRSREQFF; cdr3_nt: TGTGCCAGCAGGCGGACTAGCGGGAGGAGATCAAGAGAGCAGTTCTTC
d_call: .; clone_size: .; j_call: TRBJ1-2; v_call: TRBV10-3; cdr3_aa: CAISDDGYGYTF; cdr3_nt: TGTGCCATCAGTGATGACGGGTATGGCTACACCTTC
d_call: .; clone_size: .; j_call: TRBJ1-5; v_call: TRBV27; cdr3_aa: CASSENSNQPQHF; cdr3_nt: TGTGCCAGCAGTGAAAATAGCAATCAGCCCCAGCATTTT
d_call: .; clone_size: few; j_call: TRBJ1-2; v_call: TRBV28; cdr3_aa: CASSTRYQGHGGRGYTF; cdr3_nt: TGTGCCAGCAGTACAAGATATCAGGGGCACGGCGGGCGTGGCTACACCTTC
d_call: .; clone_size: .; j_call: TRBJ1-1; v_call: TRBV4-2; cdr3_aa: CASSQDQGMNTEAFF; cdr3_nt: TGTGCCAGCAGCCAAGATCAGGGCATGAACACTGAAGCTTTCTTT
d_call: TRBD1; clone_size: .; j_call: TRBJ1-6; v_call: TRBV6-6; cdr3_aa: CASRGTGSSYNSPLHF; cdr3_nt: TGTGCCAGCAGAGGGACAGGCAGCTCCTATAATTCACCCCTCCACTTT
d_call: .; clone_size: .; j_call: TRBJ2-6; v_call: TRBV7-3; cdr3_aa: CASSLTAGANVLTF; cdr3_nt: TGTGCCAGCAGCTTAACAGCTGGGGCCAACGTCCTGACTTTC
d_call: .; clone_size: .; j_call: TRBJ1-1; v_call: TRBV7-9; cdr3_aa: CASSGHTEAFF; cdr3_nt: TGTGCCAGCAGCGGACACACTGAAGCTTTCTTT